Listed here are 23 T cell receptor beta chains from one sample, sequenced in a study of shared clonotypes between healthy human individuals. TCRdb's table, derived via immunoSEQ multiplex PCR, lists solely in-frame clones and lacks some. This sample has roughly 2.5 million clones, with 85% to 95% found just once. Sequencing was done on a sample of naive CD4+ T cells sorted from blood. The subset: CD45RA+ positively selected. These receptors were taken from a man younger than 35 in good health.

This chain connects TRBV5-1 to TRBJ1-3; D might be TRBD1 (5 bases). Trimming cost V 1 base and J 3 bases, with 14 bases left between them. The CDR3 sequence is 16 residues long. The germline CDR1 and CDR2 sequences are SGHRS and YFSETQ. The CDR3 loop reads CASSLRDLALGNTIYF. CDR3 in DNA: TGCGCCAGCAGCTTGAGGGACCTCGCCCTTGGAAACACCATATATTTT.

The table lists this clone with a few counts. Other DNA sequences in this specimen translate into the identical CDR3. V gene TRBV7-2 combines with J gene TRBJ1-2; D unclear. Trimming shortened V by 1 base and J by 8 bases, and 8 bases separated the two germline ends. The CDR3 has 12 amino acids. Germline V gives CDR1 SGHTA, CDR2 FQGNSA. The CDR3 here is CASSLGSYGYTF. DNA for the CDR3: TGTGCCAGCAGCTTAGGATCGTACGGCTACACCTTC.

DNA of the CDR3: TGTGCCAGCAGTGTCGACAGGGGACGGGCCGGGGAGCTGTTTTTT. Amino acids: CASSVDRGRAGELFF. This chain links TRBV2 with TRBJ2-2; 8 bases fit TRBD1. The CDR3 sequence is 15 residues long. V was pared by 4 bases and J by 6 bases, with 7 bases of the junction left unmatched. CDR1 is SNHLY, CDR2 FYNNEI, per germline.

The rearrangement joins TRBV5-1 to TRBJ2-3; 8 bases agree with TRBD2. Germline CDR1 and CDR2: SGHRS and YFSETQ. The ends lost 7 bases at V and 2 bases at J; junction bases unmatched: 15. The CDR3 length is 17 residues. CDR3 nucleotides: TGCGCCAGCGGCCGGGGGTCAGCGGGGGCCTCCACAGATACGCAGTATTTT. This codes for CASGRGSAGASTDTQYF.

The rearrangement joins TRBV6-1 to TRBJ1-1; D remains unclear. Trimming shortened V by 7 bases and J by 3 bases, and 18 bases separated the two germline ends. CDR3 length: 15 amino acids. Germline V gives CDR1 MNHNS, CDR2 SASEGT. The CDR3 coding sequence is TGTGCCAGCACGTATAGTCCCCTGGCGGACACTGAAGCTTTCTTT. Amino acid sequence: CASTYSPLADTEAFF.

The chain couples TRBV2 to TRBJ2-5; D is ambiguous. The CDR3 sequence is 11 residues long. Per germline, CDR1 SNHLY and CDR2 FYNNEI. V shed 7 bases and J shed 3 bases, with 6 bases lying between them. CDR3 sequence reads: CASTFKETQYF. The CDR3 DNA reads TGTGCCAGCACTTTTAAAGAGACCCAGTACTTC.

The rearrangement joins TRBV6-6 to TRBJ1-4; possible D gene TRBD1, 6 bases. Per the germline V gene, CDR1 is MNHNY and CDR2 is SVGAGI (reference sequence). Trimming cost V 5 bases and J 7 bases, with 14 bases left between them. The CDR3 is 14 residues long. Here the CDR3 reads CASSPGVSPEKLFF. CDR3 nucleotide sequence: TGTGCCAGCAGTCCAGGGGTCTCTCCTGAAAAACTGTTTTTT.

The chain uses TRBV19 and TRBJ1-2; unclear D gene. The CDR3 consists of 14 residues. Germline loops: CDR1 LNHDA, CDR2 SQIVND (reference sequence). V gave up 2 bases and J gave up 10 bases, with 17 bases separating them. CDR3 loop: CASSIPGIMVDYTF. The CDR3 DNA sequence: TGTGCCAGTAGTATACCGGGAATAATGGTAGACTACACCTTC.

The chain is built from TRBV9 and TRBJ2-1, with 13 positions matching TRBD2. The CDR3 covers 14 residues. V lost 6 bases, J lost 5 bases, and 2 bases stayed unmatched. Per the germline V gene, CDR1 is SGDLS and CDR2 is YYNGEE. The CDR3 DNA reads as TGTGCCAGCACAGGGACTAGCGGGAACAATGAGCAGTTCTTC. It specifies CASTGTSGNNEQFF. The full variable domain, rest sourced from reference TRBV9 and TRBJ2-1, is DSGVTQTPKHLITATGQRVTLRCSPRSGDLSVYWYQQSLDQGLQFLIQYYNGEERAKGNILERFSAQQFPDLHSELNLSSLELGDSALYFCASTGTSGNNEQFFGPGTRLTVL.

V gene TRBV5-6 combines with J gene TRBJ1-6; D call uncertain. This CDR3 has 14 amino acids. The V end was cut by 6 bases, the J end by 4 bases, with 11 bases between. Germline CDR1 reads SGHDT; CDR2 reads YYEEEE. CDR3 in DNA: TGTGCCAGCAATCCCGGAGAATATAATTCACCCCTCCACTTT. This translates into CASNPGEYNSPLHF.

The chain uses TRBV5-4 and TRBJ1-2, with D perhaps TRBD1 (6 bases). Germline assignment: CDR1 SGHNT and CDR2 YYREEE (reference sequence). The CDR3 is 14 residues long. The V end was cut by 4 bases, the J end by 6 bases, with 16 bases between. DNA of the CDR3: TGTGCCAGCAGCCGGGGAGGGAAGGGGGATGGCTACACCTTC. Its translation: CASSRGGKGDGYTF.

V usage is TRBV9 and J usage is TRBJ1-5; perhaps TRBD1 as D (6 bases). The CDR3 has 16 residues. Germline assignment: CDR1 SGDLS and CDR2 YYNGEE. The V end was cut by 4 bases, the J end by 0 bases, with 14 bases between. The CDR3 sequence is CASSREGGNSNQPQHF. The CDR3, as DNA: TGTGCCAGCAGCCGGGAGGGGGGGAATAGCAATCAGCCCCAGCATTTT.

To note about this clone: This sample also contains other DNA sequences that code for the same CDR3. The chain employs TRBV29-1 and TRBJ1-3, with unresolved D. Germline CDR1 reads SQVTM; CDR2 reads ANQGSEA. Between the trimmed V and J ends, which lost 5 bases and 4 bases, there was a span of 9 bases. This CDR3 is built from 12 residues. CDR3 sequence reads: CSVRSSGNTIYF. As DNA, the CDR3 is TGCAGCGTTCGGAGTTCCGGAAACACCATATATTTT.

Of note for this clone: Other DNA sequences in the same sample also yield this CDR3. The CDR3 nucleotides are TGTGCCAGCTCACCAGCCCCGAACACTGAAGCTTTCTTT. Amino acids: CASSPAPNTEAFF. The chain links TRBV18 to TRBJ1-1; no clear D. Looked up from germline, CDR1 is KGHSH and CDR2 is LQKENI. The CDR3 loop spans 13 amino acids. V lost 2 bases, J lost 1 base, and 5 bases lay in between.

The chain has TRBV7-2 and TRBJ2-7; perhaps TRBD1 as D (6 bases). V was cut by 1 base and J by 7 bases, with 17 bases left in between. CDR3 length: 15 residues. Germline V lookup: CDR1 SGHTA, CDR2 FQGNSA. DNA of the CDR3: TGTGCCAGCAGCTTAGGCATAGGGGGACCGGGGGAGCAGTACTTC. Translating gives CASSLGIGGPGEQYF.

In this sample, this clone turned up a few times. This specimen includes other DNA sequences encoding the same CDR3. J is TRBJ2-7 and V is TRBV6-1; D is ambiguous. Trimming pared 5 bases from V and 5 bases from J, leaving 7 bases between. The germline V gene has CDR1 MNHNS and CDR2 SASEGT. The length of the CDR3 is 11 residues. This CDR3 reads CASSPVNEQYF. The CDR3 DNA reads TGTGCCAGCAGTCCGGTCAACGAGCAGTACTTC.

This clone was found once. The rearrangement joins TRBV19 to TRBJ2-2; 11 bases match TRBD1. J gave up 1 base and V 7 bases, and 5 bases lay outside the gene matches. Germline V lookup: CDR1 LNHDA, CDR2 SQIVND (reference sequence). This CDR3 has 16 amino acids. The CDR3 coding sequence is TGTGCCAGTATCTGGACAGGGGGCCGGAACACCGGGGAGCTGTTTTTT. Translation: CASIWTGGRNTGELFF.

This sequence joins TRBV5-4 and TRBJ2-7; 7 nucleotides align to TRBD1. Germline V gives CDR1 SGHNT, CDR2 YYREEE (reference sequence). V dropped 3 bases and J dropped 7; count of bases not matched to a gene: 16. CDR3 size: 16 residues. CDR3 protein: CASSSAGTAHPTEQYF. CDR3 in DNA: TGTGCCAGCAGCTCCGCCGGGACAGCCCACCCTACTGAGCAGTACTTC.

CDR3 bases: TGTGCCAGCAGTGAATTCGCATCTCGGGGGGCCCAGCATTTT. Protein: CASSEFASRGAQHF. V is TRBV6-1 and J is TRBJ1-5; D may be TRBD1 (5 bases). The CDR3 spans 14 residues. Germline V gene sequence: CDR1 MNHNS, CDR2 SASEGT. Trimming shortened V by 2 bases and J by 11 bases, and 16 bases separated the two germline ends.

CDR3 in DNA: TGTGCCAGCAGCCCCCGAGGACAGGGCTTGGGCTATGGCTACACCTTC. It translates to CASSPRGQGLGYGYTF. The chain recombines TRBV9 with TRBJ1-2; TRBD1 matches 8 bases. The CDR3 contains 16 residues. Germline V gene data show CDR1 as SGDLS and CDR2 as YYNGEE. Losses at the gene ends were 4 bases for V and 4 bases for J; bases not matched to a gene: 12.

V is TRBV5-1 and J is TRBJ1-6, with 9 positions matching TRBD1. CDR3 size: 14 residues. Trimming cost V 4 bases and J 8 bases; bases outside gene matches: 4. Germline assignment: CDR1 SGHRS and CDR2 YFSETQ. CDR3 sequence reads: CASSPGTGYSPLHF. The CDR3 bases are TGCGCCAGCAGCCCCGGGACAGGGTATTCACCCCTCCACTTT.

This clone has a single count. This sample also contains other DNA sequences that code for the same CDR3. The CDR3: CASSRLASTDTQYF. CDR3 coding DNA: TGTGCCAGCTCAAGGCTAGCTAGCACAGATACGCAGTATTTT. The V gene is TRBV18, the J gene TRBJ2-3; a weak D match, TRBD2 (5 bases). Germline CDR1 and CDR2: KGHSH and LQKENI. The length of the CDR3 is 14 residues. Trimming shortened V by 5 bases and J by 0 bases, and 9 bases separated the two germline ends.

The V call is TRBV11-2, the J call TRBJ2-7, with 8 bases lining up with TRBD2. V was pared by 4 bases and J by 6 bases, with 8 bases of the junction left unmatched. The CDR3 length is 14 residues. CDR1 is SGHAT and CDR2 is FQNNGV in the germline V gene. DNA of the CDR3: TGTGCCAGCAGCTGGGCCGGGAGGGACCTCGAGCAGTACTTC. The encoded protein is CASSWAGRDLEQYF.